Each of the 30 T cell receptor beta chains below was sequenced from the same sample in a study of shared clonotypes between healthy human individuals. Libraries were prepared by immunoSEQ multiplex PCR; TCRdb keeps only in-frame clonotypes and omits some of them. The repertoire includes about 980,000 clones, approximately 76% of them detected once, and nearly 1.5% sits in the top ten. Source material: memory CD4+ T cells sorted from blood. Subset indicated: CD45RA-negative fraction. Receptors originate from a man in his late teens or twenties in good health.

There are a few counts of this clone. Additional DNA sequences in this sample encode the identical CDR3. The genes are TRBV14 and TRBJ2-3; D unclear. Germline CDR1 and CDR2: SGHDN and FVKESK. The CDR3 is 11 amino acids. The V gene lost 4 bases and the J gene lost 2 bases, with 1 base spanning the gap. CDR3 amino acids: CASSLTDTQYF. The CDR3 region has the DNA TGTGCCAGCAGCCTCACAGATACGCAGTATTTT.

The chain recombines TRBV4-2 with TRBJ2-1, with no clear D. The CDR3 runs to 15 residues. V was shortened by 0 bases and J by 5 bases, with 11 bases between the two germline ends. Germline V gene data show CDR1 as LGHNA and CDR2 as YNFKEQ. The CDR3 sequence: CASSQDRIANNEQFF. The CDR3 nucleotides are TGTGCCAGCAGCCAAGATAGGATAGCTAACAATGAGCAGTTCTTC.

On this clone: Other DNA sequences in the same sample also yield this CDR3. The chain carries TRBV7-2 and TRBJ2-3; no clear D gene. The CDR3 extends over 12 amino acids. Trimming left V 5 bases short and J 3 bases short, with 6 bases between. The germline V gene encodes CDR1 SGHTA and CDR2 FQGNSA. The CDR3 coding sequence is TGTGCCAGCAGCCTAATAACAGATACGCAGTATTTT. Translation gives CASSLITDTQYF.

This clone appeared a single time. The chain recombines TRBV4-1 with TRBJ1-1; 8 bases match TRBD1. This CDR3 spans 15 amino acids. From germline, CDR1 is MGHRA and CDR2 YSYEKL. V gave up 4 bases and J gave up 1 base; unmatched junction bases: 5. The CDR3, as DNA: TGCGCCAGCAGCCGGGGGCAGGGGGCGAACACTGAAGCTTTCTTT. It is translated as CASSRGQGANTEAFF.

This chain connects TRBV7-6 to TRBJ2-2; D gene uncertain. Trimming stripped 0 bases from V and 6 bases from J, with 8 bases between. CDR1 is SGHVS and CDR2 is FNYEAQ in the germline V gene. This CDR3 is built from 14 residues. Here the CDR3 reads CASSLASLSGELFF. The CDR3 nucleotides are TGTGCCAGCAGCTTAGCGTCCCTCTCCGGGGAGCTGTTTTTT. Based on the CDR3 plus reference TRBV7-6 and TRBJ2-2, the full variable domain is GAGVSQSPRYKVTKRGQDVALRCDPISGHVSLYWYRQALGQGPEFLTYFNYEAQQDKSGLPNDRFSAERPEGSISTLTIQRTEQRDSAMYRCASSLASLSGELFFGEGSRLTVL.

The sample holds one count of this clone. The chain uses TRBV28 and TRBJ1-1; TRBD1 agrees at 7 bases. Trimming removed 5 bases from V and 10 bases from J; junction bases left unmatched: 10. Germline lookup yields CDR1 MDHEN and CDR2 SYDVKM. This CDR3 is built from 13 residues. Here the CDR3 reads CASSPTDRVLAFF. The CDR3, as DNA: TGTGCCAGCAGTCCCACCGACAGGGTGTTAGCTTTCTTT.

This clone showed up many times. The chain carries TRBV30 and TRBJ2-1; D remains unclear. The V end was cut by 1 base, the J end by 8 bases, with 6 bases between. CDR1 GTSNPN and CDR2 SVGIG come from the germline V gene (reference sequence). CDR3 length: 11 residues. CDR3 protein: CAWSAHHEQFF. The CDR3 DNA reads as TGTGCCTGGAGTGCGCACCATGAGCAGTTCTTC.

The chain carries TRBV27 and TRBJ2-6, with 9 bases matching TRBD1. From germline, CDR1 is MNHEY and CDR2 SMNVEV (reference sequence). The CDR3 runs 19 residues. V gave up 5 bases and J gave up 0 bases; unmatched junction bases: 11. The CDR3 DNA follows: TGTGCCAGCAGTCCGAGGACAGGGGCCCAGTCCTCTGGGGCCAACGTCCTGACTTTC. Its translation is CASSPRTGAQSSGANVLTF.

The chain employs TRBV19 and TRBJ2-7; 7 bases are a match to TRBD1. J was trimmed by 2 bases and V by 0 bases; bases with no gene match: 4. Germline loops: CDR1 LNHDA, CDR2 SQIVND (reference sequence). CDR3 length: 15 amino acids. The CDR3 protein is CASSIERDSTYEQYF. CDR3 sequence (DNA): TGTGCCAGTAGTATAGAGAGGGACAGTACCTACGAGCAGTACTTC.

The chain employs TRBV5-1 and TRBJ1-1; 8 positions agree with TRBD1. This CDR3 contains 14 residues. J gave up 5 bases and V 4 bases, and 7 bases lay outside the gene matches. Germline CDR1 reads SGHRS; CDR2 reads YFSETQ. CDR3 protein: CASSARQGRTEAFF. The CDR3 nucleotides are TGCGCCAGCAGCGCCAGACAGGGGCGGACTGAAGCTTTCTTT.

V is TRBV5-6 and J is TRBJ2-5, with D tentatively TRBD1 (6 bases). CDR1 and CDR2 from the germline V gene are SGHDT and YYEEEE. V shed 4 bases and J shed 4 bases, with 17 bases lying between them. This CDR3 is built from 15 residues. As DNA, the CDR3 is TGTGCCAGCAGCCCAGAGCCCGGACAGCCAGAGACCCAGTACTTC. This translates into CASSPEPGQPETQYF.

CDR3 bases: TGTGCCAGCAGTGAAAGGACGGGCTGGGAGCAGTACTTC. The encoded protein is CASSERTGWEQYF. The V gene is TRBV6-1, the J gene TRBJ2-7; D uncertain. Trimming removed 2 bases from V and 7 bases from J, with 12 bases in between. This CDR3 region has 13 residues. From germline, CDR1 is MNHNS and CDR2 SASEGT.

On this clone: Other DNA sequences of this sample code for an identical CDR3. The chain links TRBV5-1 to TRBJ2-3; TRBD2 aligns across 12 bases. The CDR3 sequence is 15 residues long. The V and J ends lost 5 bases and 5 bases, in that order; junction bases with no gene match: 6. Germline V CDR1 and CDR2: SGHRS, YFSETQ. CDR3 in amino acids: CASSPSGGAVDTQYF. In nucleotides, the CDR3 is TGCGCCAGCAGTCCTAGCGGGGGGGCCGTAGATACGCAGTATTTT.

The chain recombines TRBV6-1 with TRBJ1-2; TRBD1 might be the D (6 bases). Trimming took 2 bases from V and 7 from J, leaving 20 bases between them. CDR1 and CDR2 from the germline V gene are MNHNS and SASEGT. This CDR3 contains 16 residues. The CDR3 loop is CASSESMGAGSGGYTF. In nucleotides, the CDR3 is TGTGCCAGCAGTGAAAGTATGGGGGCAGGATCGGGTGGCTACACCTTC.

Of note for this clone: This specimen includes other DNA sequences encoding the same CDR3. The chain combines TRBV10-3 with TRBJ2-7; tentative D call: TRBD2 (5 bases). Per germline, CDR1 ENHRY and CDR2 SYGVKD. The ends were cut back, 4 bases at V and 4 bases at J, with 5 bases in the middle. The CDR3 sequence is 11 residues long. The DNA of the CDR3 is TGTGCCATCAGTGGAGGGTACGAGCAGTACTTC. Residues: CAISGGYEQYF.

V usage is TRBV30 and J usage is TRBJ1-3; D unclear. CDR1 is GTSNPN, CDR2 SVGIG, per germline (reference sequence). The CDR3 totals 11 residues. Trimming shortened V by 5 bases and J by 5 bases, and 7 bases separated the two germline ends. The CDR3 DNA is TGTGCCTGGGAAAGTAGAAACACCATATATTTT. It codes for CAWESRNTIYF.

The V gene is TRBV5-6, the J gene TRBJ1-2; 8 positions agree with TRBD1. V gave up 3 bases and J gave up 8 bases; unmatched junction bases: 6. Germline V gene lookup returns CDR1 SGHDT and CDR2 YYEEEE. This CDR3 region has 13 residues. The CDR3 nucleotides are TGTGCCAGCAGCTCCAGGGGGCTGGAGGGCTACACCTTC. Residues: CASSSRGLEGYTF.

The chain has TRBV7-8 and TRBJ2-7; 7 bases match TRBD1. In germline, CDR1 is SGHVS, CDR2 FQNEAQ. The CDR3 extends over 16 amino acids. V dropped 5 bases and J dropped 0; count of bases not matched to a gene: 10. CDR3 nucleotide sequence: TGTGCCAGCAGCCCGACGCGACAGGGCGTCTCCTACGAGCAGTACTTC. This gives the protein CASSPTRQGVSYEQYF. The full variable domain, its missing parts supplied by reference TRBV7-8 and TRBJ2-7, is GAGVSQSPRYKVAKRGQDVALRCDPISGHVSLFWYQQALGQGPEFLTYFQNEAQLDKSGLPSDRFFAERPEGSVSTLKIQRTQQEDSAVYLCASSPTRQGVSYEQYFGPGTRLTVT.

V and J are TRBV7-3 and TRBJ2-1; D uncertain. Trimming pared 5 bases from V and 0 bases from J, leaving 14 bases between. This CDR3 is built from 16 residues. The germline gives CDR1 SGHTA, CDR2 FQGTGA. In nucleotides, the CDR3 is TGTGCCAGCAGCCCCGGTGGTGTTAGCTCCTACAATGAGCAGTTCTTC. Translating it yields CASSPGGVSSYNEQFF.

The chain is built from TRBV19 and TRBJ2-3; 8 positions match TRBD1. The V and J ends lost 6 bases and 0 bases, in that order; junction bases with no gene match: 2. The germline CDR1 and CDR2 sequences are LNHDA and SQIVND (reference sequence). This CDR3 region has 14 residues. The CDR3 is CASRWTGSTDTQYF. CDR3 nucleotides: TGTGCCAGTAGATGGACAGGGAGCACAGATACGCAGTATTTT.

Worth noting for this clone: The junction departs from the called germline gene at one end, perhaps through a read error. CDR3 sequence reads: CASTLQRTDTQYF. The CDR3 DNA follows: TGTGCCAGCACCTTACAAAGGACAGATACGCAGTATTTT. The rearrangement links TRBV7-2 to TRBJ2-3; D is unresolved. The germline V gene has CDR1 SGHTA and CDR2 FQGNSA. The length of the CDR3 is 13 residues.

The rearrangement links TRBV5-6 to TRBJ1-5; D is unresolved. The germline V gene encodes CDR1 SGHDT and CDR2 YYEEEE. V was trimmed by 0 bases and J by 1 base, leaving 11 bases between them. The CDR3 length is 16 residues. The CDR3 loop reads CASSLAPGPSNQPQHF. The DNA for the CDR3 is TGTGCCAGCAGCTTGGCTCCAGGTCCAAGCAATCAGCCCCAGCATTTT.

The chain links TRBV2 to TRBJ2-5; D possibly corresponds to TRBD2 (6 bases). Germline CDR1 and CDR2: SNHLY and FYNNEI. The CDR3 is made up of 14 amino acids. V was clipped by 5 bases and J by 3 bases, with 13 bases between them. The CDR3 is CASSLGLGEETQYF. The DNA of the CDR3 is TGTGCCAGCAGTCTGGGACTCGGCGAAGAGACCCAGTACTTC. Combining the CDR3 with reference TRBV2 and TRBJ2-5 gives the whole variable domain EPEVTQTPSHQVTQMGQEVILRCVPISNHLYFYWYRQILGQKVEFLVSFYNNEISEKSEIFDDQFSVERPDGSNFTLKIRSTKLEDSAMYFCASSLGLGEETQYFGPGTRLLVL.

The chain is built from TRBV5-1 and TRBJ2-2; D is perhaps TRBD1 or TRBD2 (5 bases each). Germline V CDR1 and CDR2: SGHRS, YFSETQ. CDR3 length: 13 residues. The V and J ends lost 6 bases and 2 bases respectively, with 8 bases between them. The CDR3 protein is CASKGDNTGELFF. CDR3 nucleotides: TGCGCCAGCAAAGGGGACAACACCGGGGAGCTGTTTTTT.

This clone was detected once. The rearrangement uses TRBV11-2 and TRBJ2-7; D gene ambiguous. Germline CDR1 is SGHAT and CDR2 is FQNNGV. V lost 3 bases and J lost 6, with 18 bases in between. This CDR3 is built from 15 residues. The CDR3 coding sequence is TGTGCCAGCAGCTTCCGGCATACAGAGCCAGGCGAGCAGTACTTC. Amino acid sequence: CASSFRHTEPGEQYF.

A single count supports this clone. The CDR3 protein is CASSFSKNTEAFF. For the CDR3, the DNA is TGTGCCAGCAGCTTTAGCAAGAACACTGAAGCTTTCTTT. The chain carries TRBV11-3 and TRBJ1-1; D uncertain. The CDR3 extends over 13 amino acids. The V gene's germline CDR1 is SGHNT and CDR2 YENEEA. Trimming cost V 3 bases and J 1 base, with 6 bases left between them.

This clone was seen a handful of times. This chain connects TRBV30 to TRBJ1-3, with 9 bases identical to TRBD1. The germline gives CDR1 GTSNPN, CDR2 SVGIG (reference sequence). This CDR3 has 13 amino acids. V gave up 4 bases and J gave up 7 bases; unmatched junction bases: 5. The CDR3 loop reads CAWTAQGANTIYF. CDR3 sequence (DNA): TGTGCCTGGACAGCACAGGGGGCGAACACCATATATTTT.

In nucleotides, the CDR3 is TGTGCCAGCATCACCGGGGACAGGGCAGGGGAGACCCAGTACTTC. Translated, it gives CASITGDRAGETQYF. This chain links TRBV6-6 with TRBJ2-5, with 9 bases that match TRBD1. With 7 bases clipped from V and 5 bases from J, the junction kept 11 bases outside the gene matches. Germline V gives CDR1 MNHNY, CDR2 SVGAGI (reference sequence). This CDR3 has 15 amino acids.

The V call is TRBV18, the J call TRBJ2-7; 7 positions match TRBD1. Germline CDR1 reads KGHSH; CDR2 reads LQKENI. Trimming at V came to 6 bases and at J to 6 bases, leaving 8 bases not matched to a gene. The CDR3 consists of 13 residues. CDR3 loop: CASSPEDRREQYF. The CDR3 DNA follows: TGTGCCAGCTCCCCAGAGGACAGGCGCGAGCAGTACTTC. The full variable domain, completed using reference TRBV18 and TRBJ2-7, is NAGVMQNPRHLVRRRGQEARLRCSPMKGHSHVYWYRQLPEEGLKFMVYLQKENIIDESGMPKERFSAEFPKEGPSILRIQQVVRGDSAAYFCASSPEDRREQYFGPGTRLTVT.

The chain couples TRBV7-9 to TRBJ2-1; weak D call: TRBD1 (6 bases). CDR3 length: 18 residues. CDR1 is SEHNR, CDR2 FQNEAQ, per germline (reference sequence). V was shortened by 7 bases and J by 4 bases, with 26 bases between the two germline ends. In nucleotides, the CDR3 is TGTGCCAGCATCGAACTGAGGACAGTCCATAATACTTACAATGAGCAGTTCTTC. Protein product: CASIELRTVHNTYNEQFF.